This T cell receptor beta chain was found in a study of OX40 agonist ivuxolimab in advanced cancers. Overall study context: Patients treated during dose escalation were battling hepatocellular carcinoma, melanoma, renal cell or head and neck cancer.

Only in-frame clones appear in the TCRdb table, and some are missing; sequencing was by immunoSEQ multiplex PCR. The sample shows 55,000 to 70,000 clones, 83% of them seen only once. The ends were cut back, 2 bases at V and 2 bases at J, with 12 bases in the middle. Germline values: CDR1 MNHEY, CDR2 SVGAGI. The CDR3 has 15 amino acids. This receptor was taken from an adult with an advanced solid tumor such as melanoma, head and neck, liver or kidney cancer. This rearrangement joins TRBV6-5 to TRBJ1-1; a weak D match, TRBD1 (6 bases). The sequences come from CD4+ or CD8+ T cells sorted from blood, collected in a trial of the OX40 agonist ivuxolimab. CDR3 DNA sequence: TGTGCCAGCAGTTACGCAGGGGCTGGTAACACTGAAGCTTTCTTT. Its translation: CASSYAGAGNTEAFF.